This T cell receptor beta chain was profiled in a study of blood T cells in healthy people across ages. Notes on this clonotype: Its antigen is currently unknown.

The study, taken as a whole, reports: Per million T cells, TCR beta diversity dropped roughly linearly as age increased. Fewer expanded clones and more diversity marked long-lived versus aged donors.

A minimum of 7 million PBMCs was isolated per sample. A J-beta primer mix and a sample-barcoded 5' primer were used in a second PCR of roughly 7 to 12 cycles. TCRdb analysed the 5' RACE reads with MiXCR anew, one entry per CDR3 protein. Of around 1,800,000 distinct CDR3 sequences listed, about two fifths were seen once; the top ten hold about 21%. Trimming removed 2 bases at V and 5 bases at J, with 13 bases between. Per germline, CDR1 SGHDT and CDR2 YYEEEE. CDR3 length: 14 residues. Material: blood. The TCR sequence derives from a human donor in good health. The V and J genes are TRBV5-6 and TRBJ2-5; the D gene is possibly TRBD2 (5 bases). The CDR3 here is CASSFTLTGETQYF. The CDR3 DNA is TGTGCCAGCAGCTTCACCCTAACGGGGGAGACCCAGTACTTC.